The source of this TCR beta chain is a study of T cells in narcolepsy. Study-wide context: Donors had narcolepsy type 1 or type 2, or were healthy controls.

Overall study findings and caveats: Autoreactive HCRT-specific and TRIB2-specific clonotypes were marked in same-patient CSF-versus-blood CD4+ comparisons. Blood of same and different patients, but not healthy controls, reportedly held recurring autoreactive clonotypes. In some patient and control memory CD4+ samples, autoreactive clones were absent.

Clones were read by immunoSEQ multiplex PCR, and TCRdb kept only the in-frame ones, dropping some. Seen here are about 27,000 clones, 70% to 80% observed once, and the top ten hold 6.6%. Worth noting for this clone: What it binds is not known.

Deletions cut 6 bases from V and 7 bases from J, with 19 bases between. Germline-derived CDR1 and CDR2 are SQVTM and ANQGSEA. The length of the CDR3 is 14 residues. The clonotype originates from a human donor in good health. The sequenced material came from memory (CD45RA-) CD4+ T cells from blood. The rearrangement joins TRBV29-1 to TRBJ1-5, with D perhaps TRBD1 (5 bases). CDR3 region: CSVVDGSWDQPQHF. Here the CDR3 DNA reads TGCAGCGTGGTGGACGGATCATGGGACCAGCCCCAGCATTTT.